The rows below give T cell receptor beta chains drawn from one sample of a study of metastatic and nonmetastatic thyroid tumors. TCRdb re-called the PCR reads via MiXCR. In the table there are about 4,700 clones, about 37% of which are singletons. The sequencing sample was made of tumor tissue. Receptors originate from a male donor with papillary thyroid cancer or a benign thyroid nodule (not recorded which). Some clones in this sample may be carry-over from other donors' samples. CDR3s include the opening cysteine and the closing phenylalanine or tryptophan. Each record gives: J gene, D gene, CDR3 length, V gene, clone size, CDR3 DNA, CDR3 protein. A D gene is named only where the DNA matches it firmly. Rows give clone size only sometimes, using once, few, many, or a class for an expanded clone.

j_gene: TRBJ1-2
d_gene: .
len: 18
v_gene: TRBV28
abundance: .
CDR3nt: TGTGCCAGCAGTACCCTCCGGGAGGACTTACCAGCTAACTATGGCTACACCTTC
CDR3aa: CASSTLREDLPANYGYTF

j_gene: TRBJ1-1
d_gene: .
len: 13
v_gene: TRBV5-1
abundance: .
CDR3nt: TGCGCCAGCAGCATTTCGTATGGCACTGAAGCTTTCTTT
CDR3aa: CASSISYGTEAFF

j_gene: TRBJ2-1
d_gene: .
len: 13
v_gene: TRBV6-6
abundance: few
CDR3nt: TGTGCCAGCAGTTACCGGGACTACAATGAGCAGTTCTTC
CDR3aa: CASSYRDYNEQFF

j_gene: TRBJ1-3
d_gene: .
len: 15
v_gene: TRBV6-2/TRBV6-3
abundance: .
CDR3nt: TGTGCCAGCAGTTACGAGATCACTTCTGGAAACACCATATATTTT
CDR3aa: CASSYEITSGNTIYF

j_gene: TRBJ2-2
d_gene: TRBD2
len: 15
v_gene: TRBV6-1
abundance: few
CDR3nt: TGTGCCAGCACCCGGGGAGGGCTTTGGACCGGGGAGCTGTTTTTT
CDR3aa: CASTRGGLWTGELFF

j_gene: TRBJ1-5
d_gene: .
len: 15
v_gene: TRBV7-9
abundance: once
CDR3nt: TGTGCCAGCAGCCCTCCCCAGGGGTACAATCAGCCCCAGCATTTT
CDR3aa: CASSPPQGYNQPQHF

j_gene: TRBJ1-2
d_gene: .
len: 16
v_gene: TRBV28
abundance: .
CDR3nt: TGTGCCAGCAGTTTATCCCTGCTCAGGGTAGGCTATGGCTACACCTTC
CDR3aa: CASSLSLLRVGYGYTF

j_gene: TRBJ1-1
d_gene: .
len: 15
v_gene: TRBV7-3
abundance: .
CDR3nt: TGTGCCAGCAGCCCCGACGGGGGCGATAACACTGAAGCTTTCTTT
CDR3aa: CASSPDGGDNTEAFF

j_gene: TRBJ2-1
d_gene: .
len: 14
v_gene: TRBV27
abundance: few
CDR3nt: TGTGCCAGCAGTTTATTGGACAGTGCCAATGAGCAGTTCTTC
CDR3aa: CASSLLDSANEQFF

j_gene: TRBJ2-7
d_gene: TRBD2
len: 14
v_gene: TRBV9
abundance: .
CDR3nt: TGTGCCAGCACCCTAGCGGGAGGGAGTGGCGAGCAGTACTTC
CDR3aa: CASTLAGGSGEQYF

j_gene: TRBJ1-2
d_gene: .
len: 13
v_gene: TRBV20-1
abundance: .
CDR3nt: TGCAGTGCTAGCAGGGGTCGGGACTATGGCTACACCTTC
CDR3aa: CSASRGRDYGYTF

j_gene: TRBJ1-1
d_gene: .
len: 15
v_gene: TRBV20-1
abundance: few
CDR3nt: TGCAGTGCTACCGACCCGCTGACGGTGAACACTGAAGCTTTCTTT
CDR3aa: CSATDPLTVNTEAFF

j_gene: TRBJ1-2
d_gene: .
len: 13
v_gene: TRBV6-1
abundance: .
CDR3nt: TGTGCCAGCAGAGGGCAGGGAACCTATGGCTACACCTTC
CDR3aa: CASRGQGTYGYTF

j_gene: TRBJ2-7
d_gene: .
len: 17
v_gene: TRBV6-1
abundance: .
CDR3nt: TGTGCCAGCAGTGAAGAGTTGGGACCGGGCCCCAATTACGAGCAGTACTTC
CDR3aa: CASSEELGPGPNYEQYF

j_gene: TRBJ2-5
d_gene: TRBD2
len: 15
v_gene: TRBV15
abundance: few
CDR3nt: TGTGCCACCAGCAGAGATTGGGGGGGTTTGGAGACCCAGTACTTC
CDR3aa: CATSRDWGGLETQYF

j_gene: TRBJ2-3
d_gene: TRBD2
len: 16
v_gene: TRBV6-1
abundance: few
CDR3nt: TGTGCCAGCGAAGGTCTAGCGGGAGAAGGCACAGATACGCAGTATTTT
CDR3aa: CASEGLAGEGTDTQYF

j_gene: TRBJ2-5
d_gene: TRBD2
len: 16
v_gene: TRBV6-4
abundance: few
CDR3nt: TGTGCCAGCAGAAAACTAGCGGGCCCTGGGTATGAGACCCAGTACTTC
CDR3aa: CASRKLAGPGYETQYF

j_gene: TRBJ2-3
d_gene: TRBD2
len: 16
v_gene: TRBV20-1
abundance: .
CDR3nt: TGCAGGGCCCAAAGAAGCGGGGGGCCTAGCACAGATACGCAGTATTTT
CDR3aa: CRAQRSGGPSTDTQYF

j_gene: TRBJ2-1
d_gene: TRBD2
len: 14
v_gene: TRBV28
abundance: few
CDR3nt: TGTGCCAGCAGGGGACTAGCGGGAGTCCATGAGCAGTTCTTC
CDR3aa: CASRGLAGVHEQFF

j_gene: TRBJ1-4
d_gene: .
len: 15
v_gene: TRBV6-1
abundance: few
CDR3nt: TGTGCCACCCGGGTCCCACTCCTGGAAAATGAAAAACTGTTTTTT
CDR3aa: CATRVPLLENEKLFF

j_gene: TRBJ2-5
d_gene: TRBD1
len: 15
v_gene: TRBV28
abundance: .
CDR3nt: TGTGCCAGCAGTTTCTCCGGGACAGCGGAAGAGACCCAGTACTTC
CDR3aa: CASSFSGTAEETQYF

j_gene: TRBJ2-1
d_gene: .
len: 15
v_gene: TRBV11-2
abundance: .
CDR3nt: TGTGCCAGCAGCTTAGAAGTCAGCTCCTACAATGAGCAGTTCTTC
CDR3aa: CASSLEVSSYNEQFF

j_gene: TRBJ2-1
d_gene: TRBD2
len: 16
v_gene: TRBV7-9
abundance: .
CDR3nt: TGTGCCAGCAGCCCCCCCGGTGCGGGGGGATCTAATGAGCAGTTCTTC
CDR3aa: CASSPPGAGGSNEQFF

j_gene: TRBJ2-5
d_gene: .
len: 17
v_gene: TRBV19
abundance: .
CDR3nt: TGTGCCAGTAGCCCCAGGCTCAAGGCCTCAAACAATGAGACCCAGTACTTC
CDR3aa: CASSPRLKASNNETQYF

j_gene: TRBJ2-1
d_gene: .
len: 14
v_gene: TRBV18
abundance: .
CDR3nt: TGTGCCAGCTCACGTGGGGGGTCCTACAATGAGCAGTTCTTC
CDR3aa: CASSRGGSYNEQFF

j_gene: TRBJ1-1
d_gene: .
len: 14
v_gene: TRBV20-1
abundance: large
CDR3nt: TGCAGTGCTAGAGTTCCACCCATGAACACTGAAGCTTTCTTT
CDR3aa: CSARVPPMNTEAFF

j_gene: TRBJ2-1
d_gene: TRBD2
len: 16
v_gene: TRBV6-1
abundance: .
CDR3nt: TGTGCCAGCAGGGCCCTAGCGGGAGCTTCCCACAATGAGCAGTTCTTC
CDR3aa: CASRALAGASHNEQFF

j_gene: TRBJ2-7
d_gene: TRBD1
len: 16
v_gene: TRBV5-5
abundance: .
CDR3nt: TGTGCCAGCTCCCTGGGAGGGACAGGGTTGTTCTACGAGCAGTACTTC
CDR3aa: CASSLGGTGLFYEQYF

j_gene: TRBJ2-1
d_gene: .
len: 16
v_gene: TRBV5-1
abundance: .
CDR3nt: TGCGCCAGCAGCTCCCGACCCGTTGTTGGCTACAATGAGCAGTTCTTC
CDR3aa: CASSSRPVVGYNEQFF

j_gene: TRBJ1-5
d_gene: .
len: 10
v_gene: TRBV19
abundance: .
CDR3nt: TGTGCCAGTAGTTACAGTCCCCAGCATTTT
CDR3aa: CASSYSPQHF

j_gene: TRBJ1-1
d_gene: .
len: 15
v_gene: TRBV9
abundance: .
CDR3nt: TGTGCCAGCAGCGTAGGGGGGCGTGGGATCACTGAAGCTTTCTTT
CDR3aa: CASSVGGRGITEAFF

j_gene: TRBJ1-3
d_gene: .
len: 15
v_gene: TRBV6-1
abundance: .
CDR3nt: TGTGCCAGCAGTTTGAGGGGAAACTCTGGAAACACCATATATTTT
CDR3aa: CASSLRGNSGNTIYF

j_gene: TRBJ1-5
d_gene: .
len: 14
v_gene: TRBV6-1
abundance: .
CDR3nt: TGTGCCAGCAGCTTAGGACAGCCAGGTCAGCCCCAGCATTTT
CDR3aa: CASSLGQPGQPQHF

j_gene: TRBJ2-2
d_gene: TRBD1
len: 16
v_gene: TRBV28
abundance: few
CDR3nt: TGTGCCAGCAGTTTACGGGGACAGGGGAGGACCGGGGAGCTGTTTTTT
CDR3aa: CASSLRGQGRTGELFF

j_gene: TRBJ2-2
d_gene: .
len: 13
v_gene: TRBV30
abundance: .
CDR3nt: TGTGCCTGGAGTGCCGGACTGTCCGGGGAGCTATTTTTT
CDR3aa: CAWSAGLSGELFF

j_gene: TRBJ1-5
d_gene: .
len: 15
v_gene: TRBV5-1
abundance: .
CDR3nt: TGCGCCAGCAGCTTGGCCGTGGGGACCGATCAGCCCCAGCATTTT
CDR3aa: CASSLAVGTDQPQHF

j_gene: TRBJ2-2
d_gene: .
len: 15
v_gene: TRBV5-1
abundance: .
CDR3nt: TGCGCCAGCAGCTTGGACGGGGCGAACACCGGGGAGCTGTTTTTT
CDR3aa: CASSLDGANTGELFF

j_gene: TRBJ2-7
d_gene: .
len: 12
v_gene: TRBV28
abundance: few
CDR3nt: TGTGCCAGCAGTTTTAGCCCGGACGAGCAGTACTTC
CDR3aa: CASSFSPDEQYF